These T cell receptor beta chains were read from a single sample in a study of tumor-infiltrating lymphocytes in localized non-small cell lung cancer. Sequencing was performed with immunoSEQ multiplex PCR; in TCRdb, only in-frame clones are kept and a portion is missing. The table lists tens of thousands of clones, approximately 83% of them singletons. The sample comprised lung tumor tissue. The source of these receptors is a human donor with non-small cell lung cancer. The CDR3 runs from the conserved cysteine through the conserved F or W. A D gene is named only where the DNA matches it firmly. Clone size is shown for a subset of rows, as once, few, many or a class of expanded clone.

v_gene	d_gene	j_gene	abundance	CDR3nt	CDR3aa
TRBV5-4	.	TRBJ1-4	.	TGTGCCAGCAGCTTCGGGGGGCGTTTGGAAAAACTGTTTTTT	CASSFGGRLEKLFF
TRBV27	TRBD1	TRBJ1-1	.	TGTGCCAGCAGCCCGGGACAGGGTAGAGCTTTCTTT	CASSPGQGRAFF
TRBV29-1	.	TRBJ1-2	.	TGCAGCGTCCCCGGTGGCAAGGGCTACACCTTC	CSVPGGKGYTF
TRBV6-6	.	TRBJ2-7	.	TGTGCCAGCAGGGTGACAGCCCCCCCCTACGAGCAGTACTTC	CASRVTAPPYEQYF
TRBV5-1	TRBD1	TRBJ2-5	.	TGCGCCAGCAGCTTGGGGGACAGGGCCGGGCAAGAGACCCAGTACTTC	CASSLGDRAGQETQYF
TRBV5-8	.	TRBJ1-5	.	TGTGCCAGCAGCACAAACCGACAGGAGGGCAATCAGCCCCAGCATTTT	CASSTNRQEGNQPQHF
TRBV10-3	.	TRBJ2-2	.	TGTGCCATCAGGGACAGTACCGGGGAGCTGTTTTTT	CAIRDSTGELFF
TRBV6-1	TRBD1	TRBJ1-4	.	TGTGCCAGCAGTGGGACAGGGGGGATAACTAATGAAAAACTGTTTTTT	CASSGTGGITNEKLFF
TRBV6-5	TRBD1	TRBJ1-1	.	TGTGCCAGCAGTTCCGCCCCCCGGGACAGTGTTTCTTTCTTT	CASSSAPRDSVSFF
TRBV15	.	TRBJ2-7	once	TGTGCCACCAGCATGGGTATCTCCTACGAGCAGTACTTC	CATSMGISYEQYF
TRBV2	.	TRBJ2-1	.	TGTGCCAGCAGTGAGGGACTGCCGGGGGCGGAGCAGTTCTTC	CASSEGLPGAEQFF
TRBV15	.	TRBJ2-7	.	TGTGCCACCAGCAGGGATTTGGGGTTCGAGCAGTACTTC	CATSRDLGFEQYF
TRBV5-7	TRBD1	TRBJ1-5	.	TGTGCCAGCAGCTCGAACCGGGGACAGGATAGCAATCAGCCCCAGCATTTT	CASSSNRGQDSNQPQHF
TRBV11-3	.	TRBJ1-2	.	TGTGCCAGCAGCTTAGCAGGGAACTATGGCTACACCTTC	CASSLAGNYGYTF
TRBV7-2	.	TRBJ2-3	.	TGTGCCAGCAGCTTATTACGAGGGGGAGATACGCAGTATTTT	CASSLLRGGDTQYF
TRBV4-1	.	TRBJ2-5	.	TGCGCCAGCAGCCCCACGCCGGAGACCCAGTACTTC	CASSPTPETQYF
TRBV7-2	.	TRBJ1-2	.	TGTGCCAGCAGCTTAGGGCAGGTCATAGATGGCTACACCTTC	CASSLGQVIDGYTF
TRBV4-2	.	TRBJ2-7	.	TGTGCCAGCAGCCAAGGTCTTGGGACTCACTACGAGCAGTACTTC	CASSQGLGTHYEQYF
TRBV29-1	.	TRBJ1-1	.	TGCAGCGTTGCGAAGAACAGGAACACTGAAGCTTTCTTT	CSVAKNRNTEAFF
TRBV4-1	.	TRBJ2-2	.	TGCGCCAGCAGCCAAGATTCCCGGGGGGCTGGCGGGGAGCTGTTTTTT	CASSQDSRGAGGELFF
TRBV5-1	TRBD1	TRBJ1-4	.	TGCGCCAGCAGCTTGACCCCCCAGGGGGCCGGGGAAAAACTGTTTTTT	CASSLTPQGAGEKLFF
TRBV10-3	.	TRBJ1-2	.	TGTGCCATCAGTGAAACAGGGCCCTACACCTTC	CAISETGPYTF
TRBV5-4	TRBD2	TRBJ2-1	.	TGTGCCAGCAGCCCCCGTGGGCGGGGGGTACAGGAGCAGTTCTTC	CASSPRGRGVQEQFF
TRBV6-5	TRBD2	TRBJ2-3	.	TGTGCCAGCAGTTATAGCGGGGGGGAAGTAGATACGCAGTATTTT	CASSYSGGEVDTQYF
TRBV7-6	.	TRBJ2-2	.	TGTGCCACCGCGACTATACCGAACACCGGGGAGCTGTTTTTT	CATATIPNTGELFF
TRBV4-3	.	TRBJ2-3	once	TGCGCCAGCAGCCAAGGTTCAGCAGGGACTGTTACGCAGTATTTT	CASSQGSAGTVTQYF
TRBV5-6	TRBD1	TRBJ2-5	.	TGTGCCAGCACCTTTGACAGGGGGGAAGAGACCCAGTACTTC	CASTFDRGEETQYF
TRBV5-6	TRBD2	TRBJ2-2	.	TGTGCCAGCAGCTTAATGGGAGGGCTCCTCTTCACCGGGGAGCTGTTTTTT	CASSLMGGLLFTGELFF
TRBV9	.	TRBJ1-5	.	TGTGCCAGCGGGCAGGGTGATCAGCCCCAGCATTTT	CASGQGDQPQHF
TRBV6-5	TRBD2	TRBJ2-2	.	TGTGCCAGCAGTCCCGGACTAGCCGGGGAGCTGTTTTTT	CASSPGLAGELFF
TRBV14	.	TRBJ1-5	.	TGTGCCAGCAGCCAAACACCTCAGGGGTCTAAGCCCCAGCATTTT	CASSQTPQGSKPQHF
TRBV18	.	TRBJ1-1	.	TGTGCCAGCTCACCATCAGAGGGGATGAACACTGAAGCTTTCTTT	CASSPSEGMNTEAFF
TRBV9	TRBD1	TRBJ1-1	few	TGTGCCAGCAGCGCTCAGGGGGCGAACACTGAAGCTTTCTTT	CASSAQGANTEAFF
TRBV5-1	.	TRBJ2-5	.	TGCGCCAGCAGCTTTTTAGAGACCCAGTACTTC	CASSFLETQYF
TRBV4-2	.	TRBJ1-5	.	TGTGCCAGCAGCCAAGATTCAGGTTCGAAGCCCCAGCATTTT	CASSQDSGSKPQHF
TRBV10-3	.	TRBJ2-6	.	TGTGCCATCAGTGATGAGGGGACTGGGGCCAACGTCCTGACTTTC	CAISDEGTGANVLTF
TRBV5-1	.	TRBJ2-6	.	TGCGCCAGCTACAAAGCGCCTGGGGCCAACGTCCTGACTTTC	CASYKAPGANVLTF
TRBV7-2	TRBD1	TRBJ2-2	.	TGTGCCAGCAGCTCCGGACAGGGGGCATCCGGGGAGCTGTTTTTT	CASSSGQGASGELFF
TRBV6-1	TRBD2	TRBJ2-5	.	TGTGCCAGCGGTTCAACTAGCGGGCACCAAGAGACCCAGTACTTC	CASGSTSGHQETQYF
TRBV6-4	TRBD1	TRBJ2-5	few	TGTGCCAGCAGAAAACCCAAAGGACAGGACGGGGAGACCCAGTACTTC	CASRKPKGQDGETQYF
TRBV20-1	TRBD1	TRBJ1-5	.	TGCAGTGCTGGGGACAGGGTTCAGCATTTT	CSAGDRVQHF
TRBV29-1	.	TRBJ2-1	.	TGCAGCGTTGAAGAGGGGGGTGAACCAAGCTCCTACAATGAGCAGTTCTTC	CSVEEGGEPSSYNEQFF
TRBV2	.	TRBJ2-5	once	TGTGCCGGGTCGAAGGCCGGAGAGACCCAGTACTTC	CAGSKAGETQYF
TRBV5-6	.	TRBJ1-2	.	TGTGCCAGCAGCTTGGAATTGGCCTACACCTTC	CASSLELAYTF
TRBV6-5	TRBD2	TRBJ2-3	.	TGTGCCAGCAGTCCCGGGGGGGGTGTCACAGATACGCAGTATTTT	CASSPGGGVTDTQYF
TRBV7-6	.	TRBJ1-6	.	TGTGCCAGCAGCTTAGGAGGGGGGGCCTATAATTCACCCCTCCACTTT	CASSLGGGAYNSPLHF
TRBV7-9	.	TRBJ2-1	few	TGTGCCAGCAGCTTCACACCCGGGACGAACTCCTACAATGAGCAGTTCTTC	CASSFTPGTNSYNEQFF
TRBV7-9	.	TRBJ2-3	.	TGTGCCAGCAGCTTAGATCCAGGGAGGAGCACAGATACGCAGTATTTT	CASSLDPGRSTDTQYF
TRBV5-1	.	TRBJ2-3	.	TGCGCCAGCAGCTTGGAGAGGGGGAGCCATACGCAGTATTTT	CASSLERGSHTQYF
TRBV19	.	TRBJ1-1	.	TGTGCCAGTCGATTGGCGGGGGGGGATGAAGCTTTCTTT	CASRLAGGDEAFF
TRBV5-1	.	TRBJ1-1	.	TGCGCCAGCAGCTTCCAGGAACGACAGAACACTGAAGCTTTCTTT	CASSFQERQNTEAFF
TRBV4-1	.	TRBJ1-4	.	TGCGCCAGCAGCCAAGATAGTGTGGGAAAACTGTTTTTT	CASSQDSVGKLFF
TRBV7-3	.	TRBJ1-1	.	TGTGCCAGCAGTCAAGGGACAAACACTGAAGCTTTCTTT	CASSQGTNTEAFF
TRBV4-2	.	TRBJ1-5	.	TGTGCCAGCAGCCCGACCCGGGACACGAATCAGCCCCAGCATTTT	CASSPTRDTNQPQHF
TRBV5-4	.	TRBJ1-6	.	TGTGCCAGCAGCTTGGACAGGTATAATTCACCCCTCCACTTT	CASSLDRYNSPLHF
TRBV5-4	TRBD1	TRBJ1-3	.	TGTGCCAGCAGCTCGGGACAGGCTCGCTCTGGAAACACCATATATTTT	CASSSGQARSGNTIYF
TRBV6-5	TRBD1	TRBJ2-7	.	TGTGCCAGCAGCACTGCAGGGGGCGAGCAGTACTTC	CASSTAGGEQYF
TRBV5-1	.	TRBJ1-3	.	TGCGCCAGCAGCTTTGCGATGGGGGGCTTTGGAAACACCATATATTTT	CASSFAMGGFGNTIYF
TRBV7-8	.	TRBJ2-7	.	TGTGCCAGCAGCTTAGTTGTCATTCCAGGAAAGACTAACTACGAGCAGTACTTC	CASSLVVIPGKTNYEQYF